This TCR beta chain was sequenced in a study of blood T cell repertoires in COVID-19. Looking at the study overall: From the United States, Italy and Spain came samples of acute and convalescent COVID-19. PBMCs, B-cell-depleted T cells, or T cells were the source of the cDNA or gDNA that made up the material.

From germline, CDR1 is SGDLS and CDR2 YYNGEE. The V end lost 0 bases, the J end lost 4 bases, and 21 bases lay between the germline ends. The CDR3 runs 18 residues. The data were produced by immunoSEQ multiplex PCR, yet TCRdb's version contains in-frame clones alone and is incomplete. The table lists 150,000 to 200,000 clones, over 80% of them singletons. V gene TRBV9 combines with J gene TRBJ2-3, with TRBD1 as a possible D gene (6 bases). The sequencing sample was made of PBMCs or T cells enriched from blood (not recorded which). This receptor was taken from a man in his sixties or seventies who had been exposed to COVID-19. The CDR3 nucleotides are TGTGCCAGCAGCGTAGTCAGTGAGGGGGATGGAGGAGCAGATACGCAGTATTTT. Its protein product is CASSVVSEGDGGADTQYF. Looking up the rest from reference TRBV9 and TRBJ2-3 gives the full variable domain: DSGVTQTPKHLITATGQRVTLRCSPRSGDLSVYWYQQSLDQGLQFLIQYYNGEERAKGNILERFSAQQFPDLHSELNLSSLELGDSALYFCASSVVSEGDGGADTQYFGPGTRLTVL.